This is a list of T cell receptor beta chains from one sample in a study of shared clonotypes between healthy human individuals. The assay was immunoSEQ multiplex PCR, and TCRdb's table has in-frame clones only and misses some. The sample consists of over 2 million clones, 85% to 95% of them appearing once. The material sequenced was naive CD4+ T cells sorted from blood. All receptors derive from a man aged 18 to 30 in good health. The CDR3 runs from the conserved cysteine through the conserved F or W. Each record gives: CDR3 DNA, CDR3 protein, V gene, D gene, clone size, J gene. A D gene is named only where the DNA matches it firmly. Clone sizes are given selectively: once, few, many, or a class where the clone is expanded.

TGTGCCAGCAGTGAATTCGCCCTACAGGGGTTCTATGGCTACACCTTC CASSEFALQGFYGYTF TRBV6-1 TRBD1 NA TRBJ1-2
TGTGCCAGCAGTGACTACCGGGACAGGGGCTACGAGCAGTACTTC CASSDYRDRGYEQYF TRBV6-4 TRBD1 NA TRBJ2-7
TGTGCCAGCAGTTACGGCCAGCATAATTCACCCCTCCACTTT CASSYGQHNSPLHF TRBV6-5 NA NA TRBJ1-6
TGTGCCAGCAGCTCGACAGGGAACAATCAGCCCCAGCATTTT CASSSTGNNQPQHF TRBV7-9 TRBD1 NA TRBJ1-5
TGCGCCAGCATGGGACGGTTAAGGGACATTCAGTACTTC CASMGRLRDIQYF TRBV10-2 NA NA TRBJ2-4
TGTGCCAGCAGGGGGACAGGGGGTCTTTATAATTCACCCCTCCACTTT CASRGTGGLYNSPLHF TRBV2 TRBD1 NA TRBJ1-6
TGTGCCAGCAGAAAGACAGGGAGGTCTGAAGCTTTCTTT CASRKTGRSEAFF TRBV7-8 TRBD1 NA TRBJ1-1
TGTGCCAGCAGCTCCGGACAGTTCGCCAGCGAGCAGTACTTC CASSSGQFASEQYF TRBV7-3 NA NA TRBJ2-7
TGTGCCAGCAGCGACAGGGTCTCCTACGAGCAGTACTTC CASSDRVSYEQYF TRBV7-2 TRBD1 NA TRBJ2-7
TGCGCCAGCAGCCAAGACTTCACTAACTATGGCTACACCTTC CASSQDFTNYGYTF TRBV4-3 NA NA TRBJ1-2
TGTGCCAGCTCACCGCCTACCCAGCGGGATACGCAGTATTTT CASSPPTQRDTQYF TRBV18 NA NA TRBJ2-3
TGTGCCAGCAGTCCCGGGGGCGCTTATCATCAGCCCCAGCATTTT CASSPGGAYHQPQHF TRBV6-5 NA NA TRBJ1-5
TGTGCCAGCAGTGGCCCCACTCCGGGACAGGGAAGATTAAATGAAAAACTGTTTTTT CASSGPTPGQGRLNEKLFF TRBV2 TRBD1 once TRBJ1-4
TGTGCCAGCAGAAACCGAGGACTAGCCAGGGGCACAGATACGCAGTATTTT CASRNRGLARGTDTQYF TRBV27 TRBD2 NA TRBJ2-3
TGTGCCAGCTCACCGGCAGGGAACCCCACAGATACGCAGTATTTT CASSPAGNPTDTQYF TRBV18 NA NA TRBJ2-3
TGCGCCAGCAGCGAACAGGGCTATAATTCACCCCTCCACTTT CASSEQGYNSPLHF TRBV5-1 NA NA TRBJ1-6
TGTGCTAGTGGTTTGGGCCGTTTGTTCTTGACAGGGGCCGTCACAGATACGCAGTATTTT CASGLGRLFLTGAVTDTQYF TRBV12-5 TRBD1 NA TRBJ2-3
TGCGCCAGCAGCATAGACGGTAGCAATCAGCCCCAGCATTTT CASSIDGSNQPQHF TRBV5-1 NA once TRBJ1-5
TGTGCCAGTAAATGGACGGGACTAGCTAATGAGCAGTTCTTC CASKWTGLANEQFF TRBV19 TRBD2 NA TRBJ2-1
TGTGCCAGCTCGGGACAGGGGGATGAAAAACTGTTTTTT CASSGQGDEKLFF TRBV18 TRBD1 NA TRBJ1-4
TGTGCCAGCAGTTGGCACACCCGGACCTACGAGCAGTACTTC CASSWHTRTYEQYF TRBV28 NA NA TRBJ2-7
TGTGCCGGAAATCTGGGCTACACCTTC CAGNLGYTF TRBV2 NA NA TRBJ1-2
TGTGCCATCAGTGAGTCCGGGGGCTGGGGCTACACCTTC CAISESGGWGYTF TRBV10-3 NA NA TRBJ1-2
TGTGCCAGCAAACCGGACAGTGGAGGGAATTCACCCCTCCACTTT CASKPDSGGNSPLHF TRBV6-4 NA few TRBJ1-6
TGCAGCGTTCGGGGAGCTTTCTTT CSVRGAFF TRBV29-1 NA NA TRBJ1-1
TGCGCCAGCAGTTCTGGGCCTAGCGGGGAGACCCAGTACTTC CASSSGPSGETQYF TRBV5-1 TRBD2 NA TRBJ2-5
TGTGCCTGGAGTGTTAGCTATGGCTACACCTTC CAWSVSYGYTF TRBV30 NA few TRBJ1-2
TGTGCCATCAGTGAGTCAGGGGTCCCAAGCTCCTACGAGCAGTACTTC CAISESGVPSSYEQYF TRBV10-3 NA once TRBJ2-7
TGTGCCAGCTCACCGGCCCAGGGGGGCGGGACACAGTACTTC CASSPAQGGGTQYF TRBV18 NA NA TRBJ2-7
TGTGCCAGCTCAGCAAGAGACACTGAAGCTTTCTTT CASSARDTEAFF TRBV18 NA once TRBJ1-1
TGTGCCAGCAGTTACTGGGGTACGGGGGAGCAGTACTTC CASSYWGTGEQYF TRBV6-5 NA NA TRBJ2-7
TGTGCCTGGAGGGGGACAGGGGCCGCCGGGGAGCTGTTTTTT CAWRGTGAAGELFF TRBV30 TRBD1 NA TRBJ2-2
TGTGCCAGCAGTTTACAATACACAGATACGCAGTATTTT CASSLQYTDTQYF TRBV7-2 NA NA TRBJ2-3
TGTGCCAGCAGTGACTCAGATACGCAGTATTTT CASSDSDTQYF TRBV6-1 NA NA TRBJ2-3
TGTGCCAGCACCGAGGACAGGCCCTCTGGAAACACCATATATTTT CASTEDRPSGNTIYF TRBV2 TRBD1 NA TRBJ1-3
TGTGCCAGCAGTTTAGACAGGGGATACGAGCAGTACTTC CASSLDRGYEQYF TRBV28 TRBD1 NA TRBJ2-7
TGTGCCAGCAGCTTAGGGGATCTGGCGATTGAGCAGTTCTTC CASSLGDLAIEQFF TRBV11-2 NA NA TRBJ2-1
TGTGCCACCGGGACAGACTATAATTCACCCCTCCACTTT CATGTDYNSPLHF TRBV27 TRBD1 NA TRBJ1-6
TGTGCCAGTAGTCTATGGACTAGCGGGGGGGCCCGTGATGAGCAGTTCTTC CASSLWTSGGARDEQFF TRBV19 TRBD2 NA TRBJ2-1
TGTGCCAGCAGAGACAGGGTCAGCACAGATACGCAGTATTTT CASRDRVSTDTQYF TRBV7-2 TRBD1 NA TRBJ2-3
TGTGCCAGCAGTGCCATGGGACAGGGGGCGAACACCGGGGAGCTGTTTTTT CASSAMGQGANTGELFF TRBV25-1 TRBD1 once TRBJ2-2
TGTGCCAGCAGTGAACGCGGGGTTGAGACCCAGTACTTC CASSERGVETQYF TRBV6-5 NA NA TRBJ2-5
TGTGCCAGAAGTTGGGACAGAGATACTGAAGCTTTCTTT CARSWDRDTEAFF TRBV5-3 TRBD1 NA TRBJ1-1
TGTGCCAGCTCAAAGGGCTACACCTTC CASSKGYTF TRBV6-1 NA NA TRBJ1-2
TGTGCCAGCGGTCCCGTGGGACAGCACTTCTCCTATAATTCACCCCTCCACTTT CASGPVGQHFSYNSPLHF TRBV28 TRBD1 NA TRBJ1-6
TGTGCCAGCTCACCGGGACTAGCGGGACGTACAGATACGCAGTATTTT CASSPGLAGRTDTQYF TRBV18 TRBD2 NA TRBJ2-3
TGTGCCTGGAGTGGCCGGGACAGCTCCCTGGGATCCTACGAGCAGTACTTC CAWSGRDSSLGSYEQYF TRBV30 TRBD1 NA TRBJ2-7
TGTGCCAGCAGCCCCTGGGCCGGTTACAATGAGCAGTTCTTC CASSPWAGYNEQFF TRBV9 NA NA TRBJ2-1
TGTGCCAGCAGTCTTGACAGTGGGGGGAATTCACCCCTCCACTTT CASSLDSGGNSPLHF TRBV28 NA NA TRBJ1-6
TGTGCCAGCAGTTACTCCCAGACTTATCACTCCTACGAGCAGTACTTC CASSYSQTYHSYEQYF TRBV6-6 NA NA TRBJ2-7
TGTGCCAGCAGCTTAAAGCTCGGGAAGGGGGCTCGGGACACTGAAGCTTTCTTT CASSLKLGKGARDTEAFF TRBV7-9 TRBD1 NA TRBJ1-1
TGCGCCAGCAGCTTGGCCCTAAACTACGAGCAGTACTTC CASSLALNYEQYF TRBV5-1 NA NA TRBJ2-7
TGCGCCAGCTTGAATGTAAGACTAGCGGGAGGCCTGAACAATGAGCAGTTCTTC CASLNVRLAGGLNNEQFF TRBV4-3 TRBD2 NA TRBJ2-1
TGTGCCAGCAGCGGGAGAGTAAGGGGGACAGATACGCAGTATTTT CASSGRVRGTDTQYF TRBV7-2 NA NA TRBJ2-3
TGTGCCAGCAGACGACAGGGGCTTAGGTATGAGCAGTTCTTC CASRRQGLRYEQFF TRBV7-9 TRBD1 NA TRBJ2-1
TGTGCCAGCAGGACAGGGTCCGATGGCTACACCTTC CASRTGSDGYTF TRBV19 TRBD1 few TRBJ1-2
TGTGCCAGCTCCATGACAGGCGGCTACGAGCAGTACTTC CASSMTGGYEQYF TRBV18 NA NA TRBJ2-7
TGCGCCAGCAGCCCCGGACGCAACAATGAGCAGTTCTTC CASSPGRNNEQFF TRBV5-1 NA NA TRBJ2-1
TGTGCAGGGGCGGGGGCCTACACCGGGGAGCTGTTTTTT CAGAGAYTGELFF TRBV2 NA NA TRBJ2-2
TGTGCCAGCAGCTTGGCCTCTGGAAACACCATATATTTT CASSLASGNTIYF TRBV5-6 NA NA TRBJ1-3